The 30 T cell receptor beta chains below come from one sample, sequenced in a study of Ad26.COV2.S vaccination and SARS-CoV-2 variants. The repertoire was sequenced with immunoSEQ multiplex PCR; TCRdb's copy has only in-frame clones and lacks some. The sample yields around 300,000 clones, 65% to 90% seen once. This sample's treatment: 15 to 20 received Ad26.COV2.S at low or high dose, single or two shots; several received placebo; per-sample allocation not given. Repertoires come from day 63 after the first vaccine or placebo injection. The sequenced sample was peripheral blood, obtained in a trial of Ad26.COV2.S vaccine versus placebo. All receptors derive from a person between 18 and 65 years old who received the Ad26.COV2.S COVID-19 vaccine or a placebo.

The chain links TRBV3-1 (or the pseudogene TRBV3-2) to TRBJ1-2; D might be TRBD1 (5 bases). The CDR3 extends over 14 amino acids. CDR1 LGHDT and CDR2 YNNKEL come from the germline V gene (reference sequence). The V gene lost 7 bases and the J gene lost 0 bases, with 12 bases spanning the gap. The CDR3 spells CASTTQGPNYGYTF. The CDR3 coding sequence is TGTGCCAGCACCACTCAGGGCCCTAACTATGGCTACACCTTC.

The J gene is TRBJ1-1, the V gene TRBV21-1. TRBV21-1 is given as a pseudogene. This CDR3 comprises 14 residues. CDR3 in amino acids: CASSKVKGWTEAFF. The DNA for the CDR3 is TGTGCCAGCAGCAAAGTTAAGGGTTGGACTGAAGCTTTCTTT.

The gene calls are TRBV7-8 and TRBJ2-3; 15 positions match TRBD2. V dropped 1 base and J dropped 5; count of bases not matched to a gene: 4. Germline V CDR1 and CDR2: SGHVS, FQNEAQ. The CDR3 has 17 amino acids. CDR3 bases: TGTGCCAGCAGCTTAGTAGGGGGACTAGCGGGAGGAGATACGCAGTATTTT. It is translated as CASSLVGGLAGGDTQYF.

The V call is TRBV11-3, the J call TRBJ2-2; TRBD2 matches at 15 bases. The CDR3 has 17 residues. Unmatched junction bases numbered 3, after V lost 3 bases and J lost 4 bases. Per the germline V gene, CDR1 is SGHNT and CDR2 is YENEEA. The CDR3 bases are TGTGCCAGCAGCTTCCGGACTAGCGGGGGGGCCACCGGGGAGCTGTTTTTT. Amino acids: CASSFRTSGGATGELFF.

The rearrangement uses TRBV9 and TRBJ1-1; unclear D gene. Looked up from germline, CDR1 is SGDLS and CDR2 is YYNGEE. Trimming shortened V by 4 bases and J by 5 bases, and 12 bases separated the two germline ends. This CDR3 has 13 amino acids. The CDR3 is CASSYGDGTEAFF. The DNA for the CDR3 is TGTGCCAGCAGCTACGGTGACGGGACTGAAGCTTTCTTT.

The V gene is TRBV11-2, the J gene TRBJ2-1; a possible D gene is TRBD2 (7 bases). V was clipped by 0 bases and J by 9 bases, with 18 bases between them. CDR3 length: 16 amino acids. Germline V gives CDR1 SGHAT, CDR2 FQNNGV. The CDR3 protein is CASSLDPRRGGGEQFF. The CDR3 region has the DNA TGTGCCAGCAGCTTAGATCCCCGAAGGGGAGGGGGTGAGCAGTTCTTC.

This chain connects TRBV18 to TRBJ1-1; D is possibly TRBD1 (6 bases). This CDR3 has 14 amino acids. The germline gives CDR1 KGHSH, CDR2 LQKENI. V was clipped by 3 bases and J by 1 base, with 9 bases between them. This CDR3 is CASSPGAENTEAFF. Here the CDR3 DNA reads TGTGCCAGCTCACCGGGGGCCGAGAACACTGAAGCTTTCTTT. The whole variable domain, remainder taken from reference TRBV18 and TRBJ1-1, is NAGVMQNPRHLVRRRGQEARLRCSPMKGHSHVYWYRQLPEEGLKFMVYLQKENIIDESGMPKERFSAEFPKEGPSILRIQQVVRGDSAAYFCASSPGAENTEAFFGQGTRLTVV.

J is TRBJ1-1 and V is TRBV4-3; tentative D call: TRBD1 (5 bases). CDR1 and CDR2 from the germline V gene are LGHNA and YSLEER. The V and J ends lost 0 bases and 4 bases respectively, with 15 bases between them. CDR3 length: 16 residues. CDR3 sequence reads: CASSQEARAGRTEAFF. The CDR3 DNA is TGCGCCAGCAGCCAAGAAGCCAGGGCTGGACGCACTGAAGCTTTCTTT.

About this clone itself: Other nucleotide sequences from this sample produce the same CDR3. The V call is TRBV27, the J call TRBJ1-2; D unresolved. V lost 3 bases and J lost 0, with 5 bases in between. The germline gives CDR1 MNHEY, CDR2 SMNVEV (reference sequence). CDR3 length equals 13 residues. This chain's CDR3 is CASSFGPNYGYTF. The CDR3, as DNA: TGTGCCAGCAGTTTCGGTCCTAACTATGGCTACACCTTC.

This clone was seen a few times. In DNA form, the CDR3 reads TGTGCCATCAGTGAGATCCAGGGGTCCAACCCCTACGAGCAGTACTTC. Protein product: CAISEIQGSNPYEQYF. The V and J genes are TRBV10-3 and TRBJ2-7, with D maybe TRBD1 (6 bases). Per germline, CDR1 ENHRY and CDR2 SYGVKD. Deletions cut 2 bases from V and 2 bases from J, with 16 bases between. This CDR3 comprises 16 residues.

The chain carries TRBV2 and TRBJ1-1; unclear D gene. The CDR3 consists of 14 residues. Germline assignment: CDR1 SNHLY and CDR2 FYNNEI. Trimming removed 3 bases from V and 4 bases from J, with 12 bases in between. The DNA of the CDR3 is TGTGCCAGCAGTGACCCTCGGGCAGGCACTGAAGCTTTCTTT. As protein: CASSDPRAGTEAFF.

The J gene is TRBJ2-2, the V gene TRBV13; TRBD1 matches at 9 bases. The J segment lost 6 bases and the V segment lost 4 bases, leaving 9 bases of the junction unmatched. The CDR3 is 16 amino acids. Germline lookup yields CDR1 PRHDT and CDR2 FYEKMQ (reference sequence). The CDR3 here is CASSSKGQGTPGELFF. CDR3 nucleotides: TGTGCCAGCAGCTCGAAGGGACAGGGAACCCCCGGGGAGCTGTTTTTT. The full variable domain, in which reference TRBV13 and TRBJ2-2 provide the parts outside the CDR3, is AAGVIQSPRHLIKEKRETATLKCYPIPRHDTVYWYQQGPGQDPQFLISFYEKMQSDKGSIPDRFSAQQFSDYHSELNMSSLELGDSALYFCASSSKGQGTPGELFFGEGSRLTVL.

This rearrangement joins TRBV7-2 to TRBJ2-1; D uncertain. The CDR3 is 8 amino acids. The V gene's germline CDR1 is SGHTA and CDR2 FQGNSA. The DNA of the CDR3 is TGTGCGGGAAATGAGCAGTTCTTC. Protein: CAGNEQFF.

V and J are TRBV28 and TRBJ1-3; D possibly corresponds to TRBD1 (6 bases). V was trimmed by 5 bases and J by 3 bases, leaving 14 bases between them. CDR3 length equals 15 residues. Germline V gene data show CDR1 as MDHEN and CDR2 as SYDVKM. The chain's CDR3 is CASSQPTGFGNTIYF. The CDR3 bases are TGTGCCAGCAGTCAACCTACAGGGTTTGGAAACACCATATATTTT.

The chain joins TRBV7-9 to TRBJ2-7; possible D gene TRBD1, 6 bases. Germline assignment: CDR1 SEHNR and CDR2 FQNEAQ (reference sequence). Deletions cut 5 bases from V and 6 bases from J, with 17 bases between. The CDR3 runs to 14 residues. The CDR3 bases are TGTGCCAGCAGCCCCCCCACAGGGTGGCGCGAGCAGTACTTC. Protein sequence: CASSPPTGWREQYF.

V is TRBV7-2 and J is TRBJ1-1, with D possibly being TRBD1 (6 bases). Germline V gene data show CDR1 as SGHTA and CDR2 as FQGNSA. This CDR3 is built from 14 residues. Trimming removed 9 bases from V and 4 bases from J, with 18 bases in between. In DNA, the CDR3 is TGTGCCAGTGTACAGGGTGGTTTTGGCACTGAAGCTTTCTTT. Its translation: CASVQGGFGTEAFF.

In its sample, this clone was seen once. The rearrangement links TRBV18 to TRBJ2-1; 9 bases fit TRBD1. The CDR3 is made up of 15 amino acids. Germline assignment: CDR1 KGHSH and CDR2 LQKENI. V shed 2 bases and J 5 bases; nucleotides not matched to a gene: 4. Written as DNA, the CDR3 is TGTGCCAGCTCACCAGGGACAGGGACGAACAATGAGCAGTTCTTC. Amino acid sequence: CASSPGTGTNNEQFF.

The V and J genes are TRBV6-5 and TRBJ2-7; 7 nucleotides align to TRBD1. This CDR3 contains 13 residues. The V gene's germline CDR1 is MNHEY and CDR2 SVGAGI. V was pared by 7 bases and J by 9 bases, with 12 bases of the junction left unmatched. The CDR3 reads CASTRQGDGGQYF. In DNA, the CDR3 is TGTGCCAGCACCAGACAGGGAGACGGAGGGCAGTACTTC.

The chain has TRBV28 and TRBJ2-1; 8 nucleotides match TRBD2. Germline V lookup: CDR1 MDHEN, CDR2 SYDVKM. V dropped 3 bases and J dropped 6; count of bases not matched to a gene: 10. The CDR3 covers 16 residues. The CDR3 DNA reads as TGTGCCAGCAGTTTGGCGCTGGCGGGAGGAAGCAATGAGCAGTTCTTC. Translation gives CASSLALAGGSNEQFF.

The chain has TRBV10-3 and TRBJ2-6; D not certain. V was trimmed by 0 bases and J by 4 bases, leaving 7 bases between them. The CDR3 runs to 15 residues. The V gene's germline CDR1 is ENHRY and CDR2 SYGVKD. CDR3 loop: CAISESARGANVLTF. CDR3 coding DNA: TGTGCCATCAGTGAGTCGGCTAGGGGGGCCAACGTCCTGACTTTC.

This chain uses TRBV19 with TRBJ2-3; TRBD1 agrees at 7 bases. With 3 bases clipped from V and 1 base from J, the junction kept 1 base outside the gene matches. The V gene's germline CDR1 is LNHDA and CDR2 SQIVND (reference sequence). This CDR3 has 14 amino acids. The chain's CDR3 is CASSIGTGTDTQYF. The CDR3 DNA follows: TGTGCCAGTAGTATCGGGACAGGCACAGATACGCAGTATTTT.

The V call is TRBV7-3, the J call TRBJ2-2; 10 bases are a match to TRBD2. Per germline, CDR1 SGHTA and CDR2 FQGTGA. The ends lost 5 bases at V and 5 bases at J; junction bases unmatched: 8. This CDR3 has 16 amino acids. The CDR3 region is CASSSLAGVETGELFF. The CDR3 DNA reads TGTGCCAGCAGCAGCCTAGCGGGAGTTGAAACCGGGGAGCTGTTTTTT.

The chain uses TRBV5-5 and TRBJ1-6, with unresolved D. CDR1 is SGHKS and CDR2 is YYEKEE in the germline V gene (reference sequence). The CDR3 spans 14 residues. Trimming took 2 bases from V and 2 from J, leaving 5 bases between them. The CDR3: CASSFIAYNSPLHF. The CDR3 DNA sequence: TGTGCCAGCAGCTTCATCGCCTATAATTCACCCCTCCACTTT.

This chain links TRBV6-5 with TRBJ1-6, with D uncertain. The CDR3 length is 15 residues. Germline lookup yields CDR1 MNHEY and CDR2 SVGAGI. V was clipped by 7 bases and J by 6 bases, with 16 bases between them. The CDR3 sequence is CASIWSERSNSPLHF. CDR3 DNA sequence: TGTGCCAGCATCTGGAGCGAACGGTCTAATTCACCCCTCCACTTT.

V gene TRBV7-2 combines with J gene TRBJ1-6, with TRBD1 matching over 8 bases. Trimming cost V 5 bases and J 10 bases; bases outside gene matches: 7. Germline assignment: CDR1 SGHTA and CDR2 FQGNSA. The length of the CDR3 is 14 residues. The CDR3 sequence: CASSRTGPMSPLHF. CDR3 nucleotides: TGTGCCAGCAGCCGGACAGGGCCAATGTCACCCCTCCACTTT.

The DNA for the CDR3 is TGTGCCAGCAGCCTTCAGGTGGGCACAGATACGCAGTATTTT. This codes for CASSLQVGTDTQYF. This chain uses TRBV14 with TRBJ2-3; D is unclear. Trimming stripped 4 bases from V and 1 base from J, with 9 bases between. This CDR3 has 14 amino acids. Germline values: CDR1 SGHDN, CDR2 FVKESK.

The chain uses TRBV30 and TRBJ1-6, with D perhaps TRBD1 (5 bases). V was trimmed by 0 bases and J by 7 bases, leaving 13 bases between them. From germline, CDR1 is GTSNPN and CDR2 SVGIG (reference sequence). This CDR3 spans 15 amino acids. CDR3 sequence: CAWSVRAPRNSPLHF. As DNA, the CDR3 is TGTGCCTGGAGTGTCAGGGCCCCCCGAAATTCACCCCTCCACTTT.

The chain recombines TRBV19 with TRBJ2-3; no definite D call. Between the trimmed V and J ends, which lost 6 bases and 2 bases, there was a span of 6 bases. The germline V gene encodes CDR1 LNHDA and CDR2 SQIVND (reference sequence). This CDR3 is built from 12 residues. CDR3 in DNA: TGTGCCAGTAGAGAGTCCACAGATACGCAGTATTTT. Translation: CASRESTDTQYF.

This sequence joins TRBV4-2 and TRBJ2-5; TRBD2 aligns across 12 bases. V shed 2 bases, J shed 0 bases, and the junction held 7 bases outside the gene matches. CDR3 length: 18 amino acids. The germline CDR1 and CDR2 sequences are LGHNA and YNFKEQ. CDR3 sequence: CASSQSTTSGGDQETQYF. In DNA, the CDR3 is TGTGCCAGCAGCCAATCTACGACTAGCGGGGGCGACCAAGAGACCCAGTACTTC.

V and J are TRBV5-6 and TRBJ1-1; D might be TRBD1 (6 bases). This CDR3 region has 14 residues. Germline V lookup: CDR1 SGHDT, CDR2 YYEEEE. Trimming took 3 bases from V and 11 from J, leaving 20 bases between them. CDR3 sequence (DNA): TGTGCCAGCAGCTCGCCTGGGACACCCCTACGTGCTTTCTTT. This translates into CASSSPGTPLRAFF.